This TCR beta chain was profiled in a study of T and B cells in COVID-19 patients. Study at large: The recovered patients had mostly mild to moderate COVID-19 with outpatient management. At median age roughly 31 years, recovered patients were younger than active-infection patients at approximately 68.

This clonotype is medium-sized. The antigen is undetermined. V was pared by 5 bases and J by 4 bases, with 12 bases between. The germline gives CDR1 SEHNR, CDR2 FQNEAQ (reference sequence). There are 15 residues in the CDR3. TRB rearrangements were amplified by multiplex PCR with BIOMED2 TRB-A/B primers. TCRdb re-derived calls from the multiplex PCR reads in MiXCR, one entry per CDR3 protein. The data hold about 10,000 distinct CDR3 sequences, with around 34% observed a single time. General observations from the study: Symptomatic-phase blood samples from mildly ill patients and early samples from severe cases were scarce. Sorted SARS-CoV-2-responsive or tetramer+ T cells and CD4+, regulatory and CD8+ subsets were not yet sequenced.

TRB was amplified from around 230-520 ng of blood genomic DNA. The chain employs TRBV7-9 and TRBJ2-6; D is unresolved. The specimen was blood. The TCR sequence derives from a human donor with active COVID-19. The CDR3 bases are TGTGCCAGCAGCCCGCAGAGGCCCGGGGCCAACGTCCTGACTTTC. Translated, it gives CASSPQRPGANVLTF.